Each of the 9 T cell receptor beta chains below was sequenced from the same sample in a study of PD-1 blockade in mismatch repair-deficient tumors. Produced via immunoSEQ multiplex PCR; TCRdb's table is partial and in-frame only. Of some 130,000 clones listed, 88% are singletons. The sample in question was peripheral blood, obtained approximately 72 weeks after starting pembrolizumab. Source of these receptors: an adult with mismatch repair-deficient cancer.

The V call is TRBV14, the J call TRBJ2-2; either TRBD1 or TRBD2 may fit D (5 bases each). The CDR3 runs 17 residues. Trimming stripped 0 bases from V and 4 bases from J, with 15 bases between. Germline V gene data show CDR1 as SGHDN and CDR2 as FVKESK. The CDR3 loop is CASSQELGAGGTGELFF. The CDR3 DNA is TGTGCCAGCAGCCAAGAACTCGGGGCAGGTGGCACCGGGGAGCTGTTTTTT.

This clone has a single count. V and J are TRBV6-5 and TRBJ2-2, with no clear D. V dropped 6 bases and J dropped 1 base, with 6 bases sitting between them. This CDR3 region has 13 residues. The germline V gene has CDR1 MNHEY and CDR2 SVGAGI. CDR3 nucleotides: TGTGCCAGCAGATGGATGAACACCGGGGAGCTGTTTTTT. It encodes CASRWMNTGELFF.

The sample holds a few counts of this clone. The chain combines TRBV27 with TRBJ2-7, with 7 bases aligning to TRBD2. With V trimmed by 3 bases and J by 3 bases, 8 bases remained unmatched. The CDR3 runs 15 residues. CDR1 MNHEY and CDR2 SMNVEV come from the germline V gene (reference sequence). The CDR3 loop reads CASSFNGLGSYEQYF. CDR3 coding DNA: TGTGCCAGCAGTTTTAACGGACTAGGCAGCTACGAGCAGTACTTC.

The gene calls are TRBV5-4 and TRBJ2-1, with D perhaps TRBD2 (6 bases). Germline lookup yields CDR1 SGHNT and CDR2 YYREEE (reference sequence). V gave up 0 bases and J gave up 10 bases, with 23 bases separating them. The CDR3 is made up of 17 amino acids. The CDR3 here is CASSLGGRGGTIREQFF. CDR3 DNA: TGTGCCAGCAGCTTGGGAGGACGGGGCGGGACCATACGGGAGCAGTTCTTC. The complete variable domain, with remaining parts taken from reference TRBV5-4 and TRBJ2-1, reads ETGVTQSPTHLIKTRGQQVTLRCSSQSGHNTVSWYQQALGQGPQFIFQYYREEENGRGNFPPRFSGLQFPNYSSELNVNALELDDSALYLCASSLGGRGGTIREQFFGPGTRLTVL.

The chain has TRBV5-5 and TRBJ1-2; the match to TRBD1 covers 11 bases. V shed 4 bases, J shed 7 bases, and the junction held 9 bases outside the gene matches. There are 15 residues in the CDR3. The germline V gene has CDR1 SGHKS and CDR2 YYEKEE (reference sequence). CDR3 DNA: TGTGCCAGCAGCCTCAAACCCGGGACAGGGGGTGGCTACACCTTC. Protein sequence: CASSLKPGTGGGYTF.

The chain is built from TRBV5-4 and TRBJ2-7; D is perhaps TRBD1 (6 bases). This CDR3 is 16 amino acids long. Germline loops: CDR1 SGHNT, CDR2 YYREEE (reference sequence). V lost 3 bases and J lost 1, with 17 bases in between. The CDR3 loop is CASSSVGRGASYEQYF. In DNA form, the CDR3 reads TGTGCCAGCAGCTCTGTAGGCAGGGGTGCTTCCTACGAGCAGTACTTC.

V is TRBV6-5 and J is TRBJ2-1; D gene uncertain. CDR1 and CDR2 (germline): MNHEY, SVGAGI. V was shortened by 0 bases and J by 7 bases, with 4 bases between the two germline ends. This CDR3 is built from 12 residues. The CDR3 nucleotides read TGTGCCAGCAGTTACTCGGGAAATGAGCAGTTCTTC. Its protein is CASSYSGNEQFF.

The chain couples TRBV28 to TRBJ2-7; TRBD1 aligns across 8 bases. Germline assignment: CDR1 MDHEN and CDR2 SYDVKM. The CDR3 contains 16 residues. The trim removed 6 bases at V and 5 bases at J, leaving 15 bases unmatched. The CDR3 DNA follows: TGTGCCAGCAGGAGGGACCGTGCAGGGGGCGTGAACGAGCAGTACTTC. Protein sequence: CASRRDRAGGVNEQYF.

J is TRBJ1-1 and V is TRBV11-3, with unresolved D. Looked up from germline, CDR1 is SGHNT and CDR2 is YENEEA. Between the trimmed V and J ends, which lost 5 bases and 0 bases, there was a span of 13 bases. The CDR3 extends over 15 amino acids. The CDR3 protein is CASSNREGLNTEAFF. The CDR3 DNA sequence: TGTGCCAGCAGCAACCGTGAAGGGTTGAACACTGAAGCTTTCTTT. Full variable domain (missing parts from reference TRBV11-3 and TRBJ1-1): EAGVVQSPRYKIIEKKQPVAFWCNPISGHNTLYWYLQNLGQGPELLIRYENEEAVDDSQLPKDRFSAERLKGVDSTLKIQPAELGDSAVYLCASSNREGLNTEAFFGQGTRLTVV.